The clone carrying this T cell receptor (beta chain) showed up many times. What it recognizes is unknown. This CDR3 comprises 15 residues. Germline CDR1 reads LNHNV; CDR2 reads YYDKDF (reference sequence). The V and J ends lost 0 bases and 5 bases respectively, with 14 bases between them. These data come from a study of T cells in Graves' hyperthyroidism and ophthalmopathy. About the research overall: Staff took peripheral blood when the initial diagnosis was made, before any treatment began.

Out of approximately 10 ml of fresh peripheral blood came the PBMCs. Authors of the study amplified TCR beta CDR3 regions from RNA transcripts. With the HTBI primer set, the TCR CDR3 went through a first round of RT-PCR. TCRdb ran MiXCR on the multiplex PCR reads and lists one entry per CDR3 protein. The data show some 370,000 distinct CDR3 sequences, about an eighth seen once. Whole-study findings and limits: In the analysis, a 13 V-J model separated ophthalmopathy from stable hyperthyroidism. Blood also carried most thyroid clonotypes expanded above 0.001.

The sample taken for sequencing was blood. The clonotype comes from a man over 45 with Graves' ophthalmopathy. This chain joins TRBV15 and TRBJ2-7; D call uncertain. The CDR3: CATSRDGGEFDEQYF. The CDR3 DNA is TGTGCCACCAGCAGAGATGGCGGAGAATTCGACGAGCAGTACTTC.